The 4 T cell receptor beta chains below come from one sample, sequenced in a study of T cell changes during pregnancy in multiple sclerosis. Assay: immunoSEQ multiplex PCR; the TCRdb copy retains only in-frame clones and omits some. The repertoire holds 40,000 to 50,000 clones, with about 90% as singletons. The sample consisted of CD4+ T cells from peripheral blood mononuclear cells, taken in the third trimester of pregnancy. The receptors here all came from a female donor with multiple sclerosis, enrolled in a pregnancy study.

V is TRBV5-1 and J is TRBJ2-3, with a weak D call TRBD1 (7 bases). Germline V lookup: CDR1 SGHRS, CDR2 YFSETQ. The CDR3 runs 17 residues. V gave up 0 bases and J gave up 2 bases, with 16 bases separating them. Here the CDR3 DNA reads TGCGCCAGCAGCTTGGCCAGGGGGGCCAGCACCACAGATACGCAGTATTTT. Translated: CASSLARGASTTDTQYF.

This chain uses TRBV14 with TRBJ2-7; D perhaps matches TRBD1 (5 bases). V was clipped by 0 bases and J by 2 bases, with 23 bases between them. In germline, CDR1 is SGHDN, CDR2 FVKESK. The CDR3 is 19 amino acids. The CDR3 loop reads CASSQDRFGVAGPAYEQYF. DNA of the CDR3: TGTGCCAGCAGCCAAGATCGGTTTGGGGTGGCAGGGCCGGCCTACGAGCAGTACTTC.

J is TRBJ2-2 and V is TRBV5-1, with 11 bases that match TRBD1. The CDR3 extends over 16 amino acids. The germline gives CDR1 SGHRS, CDR2 YFSETQ. Unmatched junction bases numbered 7, after V lost 4 bases and J lost 5 bases. In DNA, the CDR3 is TGCGCCAGCAGCGAAAGGACAGGGGGCTCTACCGGGGAGCTGTTTTTT. Its protein is CASSERTGGSTGELFF.

This chain joins TRBV5-1 and TRBJ2-5, with D perhaps TRBD2 (5 bases). The CDR3 runs 13 residues. Trimming shortened V by 3 bases and J by 1 base, and 7 bases separated the two germline ends. Germline V gene sequence: CDR1 SGHRS, CDR2 YFSETQ. The CDR3 region is CASSSLVQETQYF. CDR3 sequence (DNA): TGCGCCAGCAGCTCACTAGTCCAAGAGACCCAGTACTTC.